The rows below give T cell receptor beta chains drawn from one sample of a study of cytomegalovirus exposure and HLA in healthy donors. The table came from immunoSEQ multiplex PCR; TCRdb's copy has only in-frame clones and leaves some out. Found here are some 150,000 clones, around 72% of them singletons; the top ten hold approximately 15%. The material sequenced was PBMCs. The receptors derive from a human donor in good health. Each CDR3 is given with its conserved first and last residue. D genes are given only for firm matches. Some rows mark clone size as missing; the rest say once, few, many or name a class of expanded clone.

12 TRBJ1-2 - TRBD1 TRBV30 CAWSTGGDGYTF TGTGCCTGGTCGACAGGGGGCGATGGCTACACCTTC
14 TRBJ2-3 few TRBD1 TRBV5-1 CASSLQGATDTQYF TGCGCCAGCAGCTTACAGGGGGCAACAGATACGCAGTATTTT
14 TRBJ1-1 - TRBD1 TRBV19 CASSPTGSLTEAFF TGTGCCAGTAGTCCGACAGGGAGTCTCACTGAAGCTTTCTTT
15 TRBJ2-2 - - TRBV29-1 CSVEDRGDYTGELFF TGCAGCGTTGAGGACCGGGGTGATTACACCGGGGAGCTGTTTTTT
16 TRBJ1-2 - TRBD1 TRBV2 CASSEAEGDRGYGYTF TGTGCCAGCAGTGAAGCGGAAGGGGACAGGGGCTATGGCTACACCTTC
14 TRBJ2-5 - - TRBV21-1 CASSNGGPQETQYF TGTGCCAGCAGCAACGGGGGACCCCAAGAGACCCAGTACTTC
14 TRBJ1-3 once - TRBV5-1 CASRVDSSGNTIYF TGCGCCAGCAGAGTTGACAGCTCTGGAAACACCATATATTTT
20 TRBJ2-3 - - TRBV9 CASSPANSGGHVVVTDTQYF TGTGCCAGCAGCCCCGCCAACTCTGGGGGACACGTCGTTGTGACAGATACGCAGTATTTT
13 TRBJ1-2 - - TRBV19 CASSEQVNYGYTF TGTGCCAGTAGTGAACAGGTCAACTATGGCTACACCTTC
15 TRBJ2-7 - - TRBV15 CATSREQGHSYEQYF TGTGCCACCAGCAGAGAACAGGGTCACTCCTACGAGCAGTACTTC
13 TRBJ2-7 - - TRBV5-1 CASSFGGNYEQYF TGCGCCAGCAGCTTTGGAGGTAACTACGAGCAGTACTTC
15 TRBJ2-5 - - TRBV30 CAWSVTAPGRETQYF TGTGCCTGGAGTGTAACGGCCCCAGGGAGGGAGACCCAGTACTTC
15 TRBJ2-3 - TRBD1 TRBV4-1 CASSQEGPGQGGRYF TGCGCCAGCAGCCAAGAAGGACCGGGACAGGGTGGTCGGTATTTT
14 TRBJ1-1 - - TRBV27 CASSLGGPGTEAFF TGTGCCAGCAGTTTAGGGGGCCCGGGCACTGAAGCTTTCTTT
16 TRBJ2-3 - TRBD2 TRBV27 CASSSPGLAGTDTQYF TGTGCCAGCAGTAGCCCGGGACTAGCGGGGACAGATACGCAGTATTTT
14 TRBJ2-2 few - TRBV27 CASTLGGGAGELFF TGTGCCAGCACTTTAGGAGGGGGGGCCGGGGAGCTGTTTTTT
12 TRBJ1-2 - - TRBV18 CASSPASDGYTF TGTGCCAGCTCACCGGCTTCCGATGGCTACACCTTC
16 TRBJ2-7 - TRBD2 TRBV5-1 CASSLRLAEFSYEQYF TGCGCCAGCAGCTTGAGGCTAGCGGAATTCTCCTACGAGCAGTACTTC
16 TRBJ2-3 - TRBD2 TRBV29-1 CSVEDRASGRTDTQYF TGCAGCGTTGAAGATCGGGCCAGCGGGAGGACAGATACGCAGTATTTT
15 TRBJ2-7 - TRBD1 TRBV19 CASSAGTGKTYEQYF TGTGCCAGTAGTGCCGGGACAGGGAAAACCTACGAGCAGTACTTC
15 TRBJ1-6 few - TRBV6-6 CASSPPGTISTPLHF TGTGCCAGCAGTCCCCCCGGGACTATTAGCACCCCCCTCCACTTT
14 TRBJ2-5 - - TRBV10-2 CASSHETTFRTQYF TGCGCCAGCAGCCATGAGACTACTTTTCGGACCCAGTACTTC
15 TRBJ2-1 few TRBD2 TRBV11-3 CASSLETSGIREQFF TGTGCCAGCAGCTTAGAGACTAGCGGGATACGTGAGCAGTTCTTC
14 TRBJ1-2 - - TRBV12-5 CASGPSGLSYGYTF TGTGCTAGTGGTCCCTCAGGGTTAAGCTATGGCTACACCTTC
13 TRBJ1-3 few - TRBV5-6 CASKTGSGNTIYF TGTGCCAGCAAGACAGGTTCTGGAAACACCATATATTTT
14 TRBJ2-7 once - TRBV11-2 CASSLDRGIREQYF TGTGCCAGCAGCTTAGACAGGGGTATTCGCGAGCAGTACTTC
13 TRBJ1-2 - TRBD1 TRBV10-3 CATIGGQGNGYTF TGTGCCACCATTGGGGGACAGGGCAATGGCTACACCTTC
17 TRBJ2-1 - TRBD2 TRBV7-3 CASSPRPPAGGNNEQFF TGTGCCAGCAGCCCCCGCCCCCCAGCGGGGGGGAACAATGAGCAGTTCTTC
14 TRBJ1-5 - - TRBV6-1 CATAEVTGYQPQHF TGTGCCACCGCCGAAGTAACAGGCTATCAGCCCCAGCATTTT
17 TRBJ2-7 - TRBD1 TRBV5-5 CASSLEGTGAFLYEQYF TGTGCCAGCAGCTTGGAAGGGACAGGGGCCTTCCTATACGAGCAGTACTTC
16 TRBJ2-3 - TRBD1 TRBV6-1 CASSEVRGTGGDTQYF TGTGCCAGCAGTGAAGTAAGGGGGACAGGAGGAGATACGCAGTATTTT
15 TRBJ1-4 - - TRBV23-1 CASSQWGATNEKLFF TGCGCCAGCAGTCAGTGGGGCGCGACTAATGAAAAACTGTTTTTT
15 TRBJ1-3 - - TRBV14 CASSAQLIAGNTIYF TGTGCCAGCAGCGCGCAATTAATTGCTGGAAACACCATATATTTT
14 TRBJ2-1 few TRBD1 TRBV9 CASSVQGVINEQFF TGTGCCAGCAGCGTACAGGGGGTGATCAATGAGCAGTTCTTC
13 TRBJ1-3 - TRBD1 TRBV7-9 CASRQGTGNTIYF TGTGCCAGCAGACAGGGGACTGGAAACACCATATATTTT
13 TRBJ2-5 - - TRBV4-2 CASSQGPGETQYF TGTGCCAGCAGCCAAGGGCCGGGAGAGACCCAGTACTTC
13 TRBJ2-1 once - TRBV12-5 CASGLVGGSEQFF TGTGCTAGTGGTTTGGTAGGAGGGTCTGAGCAGTTCTTC
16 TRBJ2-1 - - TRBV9 CASSVRSGTPYNEQFF TGTGCCAGCAGCGTAAGAAGCGGAACTCCCTACAATGAGCAGTTCTTC
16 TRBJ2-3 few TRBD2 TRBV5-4 CASSDRLAESTDTQYF TGTGCCAGCAGCGACCGACTAGCGGAAAGCACAGATACGCAGTATTTT
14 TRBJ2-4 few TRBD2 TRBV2 CASSAMTSADIQYF TGTGCCAGCAGTGCGATGACTAGCGCTGACATTCAGTACTTC
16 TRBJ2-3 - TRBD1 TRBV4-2 CASSQEGQGAPDTQYF TGTGCCAGCAGCCAAGAAGGTCAGGGGGCGCCGGATACGCAGTATTTT
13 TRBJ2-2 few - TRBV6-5 CASSQSATGELFF TGTGCCAGCAGCCAAAGCGCCACCGGGGAGCTGTTTTTT
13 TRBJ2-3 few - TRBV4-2 CASSQGVADTQYF TGTGCCAGCAGCCAAGGCGTGGCAGATACGCAGTATTTT
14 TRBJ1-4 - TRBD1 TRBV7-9 CASSLGTGPEKLFF TGTGCCAGCAGCTTAGGGACAGGCCCAGAAAAACTGTTTTTT
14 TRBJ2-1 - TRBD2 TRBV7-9 CASSSLSGKGEQFF TGTGCCAGCAGCTCACTTAGCGGGAAAGGTGAGCAGTTCTTC
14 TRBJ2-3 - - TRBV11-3 CASSLAFSGDTQYF TGTGCCAGCAGCTTAGCCTTTAGCGGAGATACGCAGTATTTT
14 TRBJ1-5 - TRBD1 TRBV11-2 CASSFGTGNQPQHF TGTGCCAGCAGCTTCGGGACAGGGAATCAGCCCCAGCATTTT
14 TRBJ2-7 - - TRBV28 CASSLSGLNYEQYF TGTGCCAGCAGTTTATCCGGACTTAACTACGAGCAGTACTTC
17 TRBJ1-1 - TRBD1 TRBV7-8 CASSPQQGAFVNTEAFF TGTGCCAGCAGCCCTCAACAGGGGGCTTTTGTGAACACTGAAGCTTTCTTT
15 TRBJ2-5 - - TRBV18 CASSPSGVFQETQYF TGTGCCAGCTCACCATCCGGGGTCTTCCAAGAGACCCAGTACTTC
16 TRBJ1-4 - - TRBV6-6 CASTSEPLATNEKLFF TGTGCCAGCACCTCGGAGCCCCTAGCAACTAATGAAAAACTGTTTTTT
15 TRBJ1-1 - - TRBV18 CASSPRRVGNTEAFF TGTGCCAGCTCACCCCGTCGGGTGGGGAACACTGAAGCTTTCTTT
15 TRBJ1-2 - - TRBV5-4 CASSSAGEGDYGYTF TGTGCCAGCAGCTCGGCAGGTGAGGGAGACTATGGCTACACCTTC